This is a list of T cell receptor beta chains from one sample in a study of T cells after yellow fever vaccination. From the 5' RACE reads, TCRdb called clonotypes with MiXCR, one entry per CDR3 protein. Altogether around 360,000 distinct CDR3 sequences are present, around a tenth being singletons, with the ten largest covering roughly a sixth. The sequences come from PBMCs, collected on the day of the first yellow fever vaccination. The receptors derive from a man aged 18-30 years who received the YFV17D yellow fever vaccine. CDR3s include the opening cysteine and the closing phenylalanine or tryptophan. The order of the fields is J gene, D gene, clone size, V gene, CDR3 DNA, CDR3 protein. A D gene is named only where the DNA matches it firmly. A clone size is listed for some rows: how often the clone was seen (once, few, many), or a class if it is expanded.

TRBJ2-3 TRBD2 few TRBV11-1 TGTGCCAGCAGCCTAGAGACTAGCGGGGCCGGGGTTACGGGCACAGATACGCAGTATTTT CASSLETSGAGVTGTDTQYF
TRBJ2-1 NA NA TRBV10-3 TGTGCCATCAGTGACCGGAATAATGAGCAGTTCTTC CAISDRNNEQFF
TRBJ2-7 NA few TRBV12-3/TRBV12-4 TGTGCCAGCAGTTTAGGACAGGACCGCTACGAGCAGTACTTC CASSLGQDRYEQYF
TRBJ1-3 NA NA TRBV4-3 TGCGCCAGCAGCCAAGAGTCTCGCACCATATATTTT CASSQESRTIYF
TRBJ2-1 TRBD2 many TRBV5-6 TGTGCCAGCAGTACGCTAGCGGGCGGTGAGCAGTTCTTC CASSTLAGGEQFF
TRBJ2-1 NA NA TRBV5-1 TGCGCCAGCAGCTACGGGGGGCCCCCCAATGAGCAGTTCTTC CASSYGGPPNEQFF
TRBJ1-2 NA NA TRBV12-3/TRBV12-4 TGTGCCAGCAGGGGGTCGGTTTACGATGGCTACACCTTC CASRGSVYDGYTF
TRBJ2-5 NA few TRBV6-1 TGTGCCAGCAGTAAATCGCTTTGGGAGACCCAGTACTTC CASSKSLWETQYF
TRBJ2-1 TRBD2 NA TRBV12-3/TRBV12-4 TGTGCCAGCACCGGGGGGCCTAGCGGGGCACCGGGAGAGCAGTTCTTC CASTGGPSGAPGEQFF
TRBJ2-7 NA NA TRBV4-1 TGCGCCAGCAGCCATCACTACGAGCAGTACTTC CASSHHYEQYF
TRBJ2-7 TRBD1 few TRBV10-2 TGCGCCAGCAGTGAAGACAGGGTGGTCTACGAGCAGTACTTC CASSEDRVVYEQYF
TRBJ2-7 NA NA TRBV4-3 TGCGCCAGCAGCCAAGAAAGCGTCCCGGGCTCCTACGAGCAGTACTTC CASSQESVPGSYEQYF
TRBJ2-3 NA NA TRBV20-1 TGCAGTGGAGGTACCACAGATACGCAGTATTTT CSGGTTDTQYF
TRBJ2-3 NA NA TRBV2 TGTGCCAGCAAGAAACGGAGAGAGGGGGACACAGATACGCAGTATTTT CASKKRREGDTDTQYF
TRBJ2-5 TRBD2 few TRBV4-3 TGCGCCAGCAGCCAGGACGGGACTAGCGGGGCTCAGTCTAGGGAGACCCAGTACTTC CASSQDGTSGAQSRETQYF
TRBJ2-1 NA many TRBV6-5 TGTGCCAGCAGTTACCGGGGGACCACGGGGAATGAGCAGTTCTTC CASSYRGTTGNEQFF
TRBJ2-1 TRBD2 few TRBV5-1 TGCGCCAGCAGCACGCAAGCGGGGGTACCCTACAATGAGCAGTTCTTC CASSTQAGVPYNEQFF
TRBJ2-1 NA few TRBV27 TGTGCCAGCAGTTGGGGGAGTTTCAATGAGCAGTTCTTC CASSWGSFNEQFF
TRBJ2-3 NA many TRBV5-1 TGCGCCAGCAGCTTGGCAGGTGGGGCGGATACGCAGTATTTT CASSLAGGADTQYF
TRBJ2-1 NA few TRBV3-1 TGTGCCAGCAGCCCTGGGACGGACCCCCTCCATGAGCAGTTCTTC CASSPGTDPLHEQFF
TRBJ1-2 NA few TRBV18 TGTGCCAGCTCACCATTGGGGGGTTTGAACTATGGCTACACCTTC CASSPLGGLNYGYTF
TRBJ1-6 NA NA TRBV20-1 TGCAGTGTTGGGGCTGGGGATTCACCCCTCCACTTT CSVGAGDSPLHF
TRBJ1-1 NA few TRBV7-6 TGTGCCAGCAGCCATTACGCAGGGGACACTGAAGCTTTCTTT CASSHYAGDTEAFF
TRBJ2-7 NA few TRBV4-1 TGCGCCAGCAGCCGCTCCGCGGGGCCCGTCTACGAGCAGTACTTC CASSRSAGPVYEQYF
TRBJ2-2 NA NA TRBV4-2 TGTGCCAGCAGCCAAGTGGGGGCCCGGGGGTGGTCGAACACCGGGGAGCTGTTTTTT CASSQVGARGWSNTGELFF
TRBJ2-7 TRBD1 NA TRBV12-3/TRBV12-4 TGTGCCAGCAGTCTTAGGGGGCCAAGCTCCTACGAGCAGTACTTC CASSLRGPSSYEQYF
TRBJ2-1 TRBD2 few TRBV7-9 TGTGCCAGCAGCTTAGGGGGACTAAAGCAGTTCTTC CASSLGGLKQFF
TRBJ2-5 NA few TRBV7-2 TGTGCCAGCAGCTTCAATTACAGAAACCAAGAGACCCAGTACTTC CASSFNYRNQETQYF
TRBJ2-4 TRBD1 NA TRBV9 TGTGCCAGCAGCTTAACAGGGGTTTCCGGTCTCCACATTCAGTACTTC CASSLTGVSGLHIQYF
TRBJ2-3 TRBD1 NA TRBV7-3 TGTGCCAGCAGCACGGGACAGCACACAGATACGCAGTATTTT CASSTGQHTDTQYF
TRBJ2-7 TRBD2 NA TRBV29-1 TGCAGCGTTGAAGAGGGACTAGCGGGTTTTCCGCAGTACTTC CSVEEGLAGFPQYF
TRBJ2-2 NA few TRBV6-1 TGTGCCAGCAGTCCAGGCATTAACGGGGAGCTGTTTTTT CASSPGINGELFF